Below are 9 T cell receptor beta chains sequenced from a single sample in a study of T cells in Graves' hyperthyroidism and ophthalmopathy. Amplified TCR beta CDR3 regions came from RNA transcripts. A set of HTBI primers served as the primers for a first-round RT-PCR of the TCR CDR3. TCRdb re-called the multiplex PCR reads through MiXCR, storing one row per CDR3 protein. This sample has more than 300,000 distinct CDR3 sequences, with less than 15% found just once. Sequenced input: blood. The receptors come from a young woman with Graves' hyperthyroidism.

V usage is TRBV7-9 and J usage is TRBJ1-1; D not resolved. Germline assignment: CDR1 SEHNR and CDR2 FQNEAQ (reference sequence). Trimming left V 3 bases short and J 0 bases short, with 11 bases between. This CDR3 is 15 amino acids long. Here the CDR3 reads CASSFGPRLNTEAFF. The DNA for the CDR3 is TGTGCCAGCAGCTTTGGTCCCCGCTTGAACACTGAAGCTTTCTTT. Filled out from reference TRBV7-9 and TRBJ1-1, the complete variable domain reads DTGVSQNPRHKITKRGQNVTFRCDPISEHNRLYWYRQTLGQGPEFLTYFQNEAQLEKSRLLSDRFSAERPKGSFSTLEIQRTEQGDSAMYLCASSFGPRLNTEAFFGQGTRLTVV.

This clonotype was detected a few times. This chain uses TRBV7-9 with TRBJ1-6, with D uncertain. Germline lookup yields CDR1 SEHNR and CDR2 FQNEAQ (reference sequence). Trimming cost V 4 bases and J 8 bases, with 12 bases left between them. This CDR3 contains 14 residues. The CDR3 bases are TGTGCCAGCAGCTCGTCGGACCTCTATTCACCCCTCCACTTT. This gives the protein CASSSSDLYSPLHF.

This clonotype has at least ten counts. The chain employs TRBV12-3 or TRBV12-4 and TRBJ1-1; D remains unclear. The CDR3 is 13 amino acids. V was shortened by 5 bases and J by 6 bases, with 13 bases between the two germline ends. CDR3 loop: CASSNGPSAEAFF. CDR3 coding DNA: TGTGCCAGCAGTAACGGGCCTTCGGCTGAAGCTTTCTTT.

This clonotype was recorded at least ten times. The gene calls are TRBV5-5 and TRBJ1-1; D is unclear. The germline V gene encodes CDR1 SGHKS and CDR2 YYEKEE (reference sequence). The CDR3 covers 15 residues. V was cut by 3 bases and J by 0 bases, with 12 bases left in between. The chain's CDR3 is CASSSGRSMNTEAFF. CDR3 bases: TGTGCCAGCAGCTCCGGGAGGTCCATGAACACTGAAGCTTTCTTT.

This clonotype has ten or more counts. This chain joins TRBV6-2 or TRBV6-3 and TRBJ2-5; no clear D gene. This CDR3 is built from 13 residues. The V and J ends lost 6 bases and 4 bases respectively, with 12 bases between them. Germline CDR1 is MNHEY and CDR2 is SVGEGT. CDR3 DNA sequence: TGTGCCAGCAGCAACGACTCGCCAGAGACCCAGTACTTC. It yields the protein CASSNDSPETQYF.

At least ten counts were recorded for this clonotype. V is TRBV6-1 and J is TRBJ2-1; maybe TRBD2 (5 bases). The CDR3 contains 16 residues. Trimming cost V 7 bases and J 0 bases, with 16 bases left between them. In germline, CDR1 is MNHNS, CDR2 SASEGT. The CDR3 DNA follows: TGTGCCAGCAAGGTTGGCGGGTTGAGCTCCTACAATGAGCAGTTCTTC. Protein sequence: CASKVGGLSSYNEQFF.

The chain recombines TRBV10-3 with TRBJ2-7; TRBD1 matches at 7 bases. J gave up 4 bases and V 4 bases, and 7 bases lay outside the gene matches. Per germline, CDR1 ENHRY and CDR2 SYGVKD. CDR3 length: 14 amino acids. This CDR3 reads CAISGTGGEYEQYF. CDR3 DNA: TGTGCCATCAGTGGGACAGGCGGAGAATACGAGCAGTACTTC.

Of note for this clonotype: A much larger clone is a single base away; this may be a read error. The chain combines TRBV20-1 with TRBJ2-1; TRBD1 might be the D (5 bases). The DNA end is more similar to TRBJ2-7, so the J call may be wrong. The CDR3 runs 12 residues. Germline CDR1 reads DFQATT; CDR2 reads SNEGSKA (reference sequence). The CDR3 DNA is TGCAGTGTCACGTCAGGGATCAATGAGCAGTACTTC. Translating it yields CSVTSGINEQYF.

This clonotype has ten or more counts. The rearrangement links TRBV20-1 to TRBJ2-1; the match to TRBD1 covers 7 bases. V lost 5 bases to trimming and J lost 4 bases; unmatched junction nucleotides: 11. Germline V gene lookup returns CDR1 DFQATT and CDR2 SNEGSKA (reference sequence). CDR3 size: 15 residues. Written as DNA, the CDR3 is TGCAGTGCTGAAATGACAGGGTTCGGGTACAATGAGCAGTTCTTC. This codes for CSAEMTGFGYNEQFF.